This section outlines one TCR beta chain sequence together with its context. What antigen it recognizes has not been identified. Base qualities were left out, and no much larger clone turns up one base away. This sample's time point label indicates: about 28 days (+/-7) after the second vaccine dose. AZD1222 recipients whose second dose came at about 4 weeks and those whose second dose came at about 12 weeks were combined into one group, since spike-specific TCR depth and breadth did not differ between the two schedules. Samples from vaccinated people were obtained from the UK trials COV001 and COV002, which included a single-blind randomized controlled phase 2/3 trial of AZD1222 (ChAdOx1 nCoV-19) in healthy adults. Trial participant PBMC samples were collected at day 0 and day 28 after the second dose for TCRbeta chain sequencing. The data stem from a study of T cell responses to AZD1222 COVID-19 vaccine (dated by TCRdb to the early 2020s). Concerning the study at large: A total of 230 to 250 trial participants underwent TCR sequencing, of whom 207 had received two doses of AZD1222 and 26 had received two doses of the MenACWY control vaccine. Trial participants were enrolled by age into 18-55, 56-69 and 70-plus year subgroups, with roughly 160, 29 and 62 TCR-sequenced participants respectively. Study-level results and caveats: The 56-69-year group was small, and its depth increase did not reach significance, likely because of low power. A significant rise in spike-specific TCR breadth and depth was observed after two AZD1222 doses relative to day 0 and relative to MenACWY recipients. Participants were mostly white British, with more females than males. The authors suggested clonal diversity may have been underestimated. Because no day 14 peak-response samples were available, repertoires were characterized only after the peak T cell response. Conclusions about previously exposed vaccinees were limited because only six AZD1222 recipients were SARS-CoV-2 seropositive at baseline. Vaccine-associated CD4 TCRs spanned the whole spike protein, with dominant responses in regions 160-218 and 743-854. Reportedly, close to half of the unique spike-specific TCRs recognized epitopes lying outside the regions that are mutated in the B.1.351 and B.1.1.7 variants.

The CDR3 measures 15 amino acids from cysteine to phenylalanine. Only the CDR3 part of the read is kept: 45 bases, read in frame from the first base. From a lookup of the germline V gene, CDR1 and CDR2 are MGHDK and SYGVNS. Compared with germline, V lacks 4 bases and J lacks 5 bases; bases without a gene match: 7. The CDR3 regions of human TCRbeta chains were analyzed by immunosequencing. The study's processing was this. Repertoire TCRs were matched against a reference library of SARS-CoV-2-specific TCRs generated with the MIRA antigen-specificity platform. Breadth meant the fraction of unique TCRs that were SARS-CoV-2-associated, whereas depth meant the fraction of total T cells that were SARS-CoV-2-associated. Using the MIRA data, every spike-specific TCR was mapped to the spike region that the TCR reacted to and assigned to either a CD4 or a CD8 class. Log10-transformed breadth and depth values were compared by one-way ANOVA with Sidak's multiple comparisons tests. TCRdb provides this immuneACCESS table in a form limited to in-frame rearrangements. Some clones are lacking; in checked studies, under half of them reflect an unresolved V gene, and why the rest are absent is not known. The V and J calls and clone size were taken over from that table, and D and trimming were inferred from the DNA. The sample records tens of thousands of clones, 92% of which are singletons. Jointly, the top ten make up approximately 4.5% of the sample.

This sequence originates from an adult who received the AZD1222 COVID-19 vaccine. The rearrangement joined TRBV25-1 to TRBJ2-2; 7 of the junction bases match TRBD2. The sequenced sample was peripheral blood, obtained 28 days after the second AZD1222 dose. Here the CDR3 is given as CASSVRGRHTGELFF. The DNA sequence is TGTGCCAGCAGTGTTCGCGGGAGACATACCGGGGAGCTGTTTTTT.